This record looks at one T cell receptor (beta chain) sequence and its context. Sequencing was performed with immunoSEQ multiplex PCR; in TCRdb, only in-frame clones are kept and a portion is missing. The top ten hold about 0.5% of the sample, which has a few hundred thousand clones, about 92% seen once. The sample comes from a study of T cell responses to AZD1222 COVID-19 vaccine. The CDR3 totals 15 residues. Looked up from germline, CDR1 is SNHLY and CDR2 is FYNNEI. V shed 5 bases and J 4 bases; nucleotides not matched to a gene: 10. The sample was peripheral blood, taken on day 0 of AZD1222 vaccination. The chain recombines TRBV2 with TRBJ2-5; 7 bases agree with TRBD2. The sequence came from an adult in good health. The CDR3 spells CASSSAATGGETQYF. In nucleotides, the CDR3 is TGTGCCAGCAGTTCGGCAGCAACGGGGGGAGAGACCCAGTACTTC.